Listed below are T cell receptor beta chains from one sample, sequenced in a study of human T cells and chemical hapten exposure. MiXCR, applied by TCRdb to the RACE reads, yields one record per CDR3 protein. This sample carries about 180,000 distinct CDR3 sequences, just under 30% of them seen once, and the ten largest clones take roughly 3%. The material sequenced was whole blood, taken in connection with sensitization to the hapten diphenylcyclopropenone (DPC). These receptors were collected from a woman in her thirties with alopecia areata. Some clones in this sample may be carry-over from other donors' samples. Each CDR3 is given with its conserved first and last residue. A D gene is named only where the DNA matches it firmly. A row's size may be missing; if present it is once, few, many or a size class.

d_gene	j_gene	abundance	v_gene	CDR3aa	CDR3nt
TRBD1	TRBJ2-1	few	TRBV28	CASRAPQGASNNEQFF	TGTGCCAGCAGAGCCCCCCAGGGGGCTTCGAACAATGAGCAGTTCTTC
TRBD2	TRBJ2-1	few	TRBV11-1	CASSLSTSGRGDEQFF	TGTGCCAGCAGCTTATCCACTAGCGGGAGAGGCGATGAGCAGTTCTTC
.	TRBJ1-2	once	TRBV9	CASSPLGGEYYGYTF	TGTGCCAGCAGCCCGTTAGGAGGGGAATACTATGGCTACACCTTC
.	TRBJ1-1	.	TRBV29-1	CSVGEMATEAFF	TGCAGCGTAGGGGAGATGGCCACTGAAGCTTTCTTT
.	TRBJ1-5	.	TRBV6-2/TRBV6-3	CASTTGNSNQPQHF	TGTGCCAGCACCACAGGGAATAGCAATCAGCCCCAGCATTTT
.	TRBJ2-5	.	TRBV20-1	CSASIKETQYF	TGCAGTGCTAGCATTAAAGAGACCCAGTACTTC
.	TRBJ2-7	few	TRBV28	CASRSTSYEQYF	TGTGCCAGCAGGTCTACTAGCTACGAGCAGTACTTC
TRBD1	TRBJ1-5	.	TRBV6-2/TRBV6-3	CASSYAGGIQPQHF	TGTGCCAGCAGTTATGCAGGGGGCATACAGCCCCAGCATTTT
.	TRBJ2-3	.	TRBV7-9	CASSLVPGLSHTQYF	TGTGCCAGCAGCTTAGTGCCTGGATTAAGCCATACGCAGTATTTT
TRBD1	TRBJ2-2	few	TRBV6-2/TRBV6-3	CASSRTGAVTGELFF	TGTGCCAGCAGTCGTACAGGGGCGGTCACCGGGGAGCTGTTTTTT
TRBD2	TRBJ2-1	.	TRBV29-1	CSVSGGAPSYNEQFF	TGCAGCGTTTCCGGGGGGGCTCCCTCTTACAATGAGCAGTTCTTC
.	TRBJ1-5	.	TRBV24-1	CATSDRAFNQPQHF	TGTGCCACCAGTGACCGGGCCTTCAATCAGCCTCAGCATTTT
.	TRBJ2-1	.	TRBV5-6	CASSPGVNSYNEQFF	TGTGCCAGCAGCCCCGGCGTGAACTCCTACAATGAGCAGTTCTTC
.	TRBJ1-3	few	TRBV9	CASSKQGSGNTIYF	TGTGCCAGCAGCAAGCAGGGCTCTGGAAACACCATATATTTT
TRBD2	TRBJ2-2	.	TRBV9	CASSGVMAGGTGELFF	TGTGCCAGCAGTGGCGTGATGGCGGGAGGAACCGGGGAGCTGTTTTTT
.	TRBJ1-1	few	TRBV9	CASSPRQRTADTEAFF	TGTGCCAGCAGCCCCCGACAGCGAACAGCGGACACTGAAGCTTTCTTT
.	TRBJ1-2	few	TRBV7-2	CASSLEQGKANYGYTF	TGTGCCAGCAGCTTAGAGCAGGGCAAAGCTAACTATGGCTACACCTTC
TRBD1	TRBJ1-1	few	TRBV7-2	CASSLAGQAHTEAFF	TGTGCCAGCAGCTTAGCGGGACAGGCCCACACTGAAGCTTTCTTT
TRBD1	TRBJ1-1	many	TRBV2	CASSAGQAPAWEAFF	TGTGCCAGCAGTGCTGGACAGGCGCCCGCCTGGGAAGCTTTCTTT
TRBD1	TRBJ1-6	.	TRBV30	CAWSVYSSRGPAPLHF	TGTGCCTGGAGTGTATATTCCTCCAGGGGGCCGGCACCCCTCCACTTT
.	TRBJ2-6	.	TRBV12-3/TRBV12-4	CASRGTGANVLTF	TGTGCCAGCAGGGGGACTGGGGCCAACGTCCTGACTTTC
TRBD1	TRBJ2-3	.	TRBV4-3	CASSQDTGGGTDTQYF	TGCGCCAGCAGCCAAGATACAGGGGGTGGCACAGATACGCAGTATTTT
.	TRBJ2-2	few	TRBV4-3	CASSQEVWANTGELFF	TGCGCCAGCAGCCAAGAAGTGTGGGCGAACACCGGGGAGCTGTTTTTT
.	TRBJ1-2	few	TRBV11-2	CASSQGLEYGYTF	TGTGCCAGCAGCCAGGGGTTGGAATATGGCTACACCTTC
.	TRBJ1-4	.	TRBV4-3	CASSQSLGGGLFF	TGCGCCAGCAGCCAATCCTTGGGGGGCGGACTGTTTTTT
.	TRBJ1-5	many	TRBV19	CASSMRDSNQPQHF	TGTGCCAGTAGTATGAGGGATAGCAATCAGCCCCAGCATTTT
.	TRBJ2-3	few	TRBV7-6	CASSLAWATTDTQYF	TGTGCCAGCAGCTTAGCGTGGGCGACCACAGATACGCAGTATTTT
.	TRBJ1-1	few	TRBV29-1	CSVSVVMNTEAFF	TGCAGCGTTAGTGTGGTAATGAACACTGAAGCTTTCTTT
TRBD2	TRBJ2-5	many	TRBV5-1	CASSFGGGQETQYF	TGCGCCAGCAGCTTTGGGGGGGGCCAAGAGACCCAGTACTTC
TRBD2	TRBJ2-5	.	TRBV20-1	CSASGGSLQETQYF	TGCAGTGCTAGTGGCGGGAGCCTCCAAGAGACCCAGTACTTC
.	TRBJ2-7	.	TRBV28	CASSLLGQYKQYF	TGTGCCAGCAGTTTACTAGGACAGTACAAGCAGTACTTC
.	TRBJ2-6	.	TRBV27	CASSLLPVTSSGANVLTF	TGTGCCAGCAGTTTATTGCCAGTAACCAGTTCTGGGGCCAACGTCCTGACTTTC
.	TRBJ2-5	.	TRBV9	CASSVAPTEETQYF	TGTGCCAGCAGCGTAGCCCCCACCGAAGAGACCCAGTACTTC
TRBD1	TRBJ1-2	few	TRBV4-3	CASSQDRGGDYGYTF	TGCGCCAGCAGCCAAGATCGAGGGGGCGACTATGGCTACACCTTC
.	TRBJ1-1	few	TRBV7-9	CASSPTGYEAFF	TGTGCCAGCAGCCCGACAGGTTATGAAGCTTTCTTT
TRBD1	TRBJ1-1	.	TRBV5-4	CASSSDRGTEAFF	TGTGCCAGCAGCTCCGACAGGGGTACTGAAGCTTTCTTT
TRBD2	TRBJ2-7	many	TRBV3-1	CASSRGLAGAKYF	TGTGCCAGCAGCCGGGGACTAGCGGGGGCCAAGTACTTC
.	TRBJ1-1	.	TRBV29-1	CSGGGGTEAFF	TGCAGCGGGGGTGGGGGCACTGAAGCTTTCTTT
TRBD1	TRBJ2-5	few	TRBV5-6	CASSLGRQGQETQYF	TGTGCCAGCAGCTTGGGTAGACAGGGCCAAGAGACCCAGTACTTC
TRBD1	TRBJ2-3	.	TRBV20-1	CSADAGWTGGKDTQYF	TGCAGTGCTGATGCAGGATGGACAGGGGGCAAAGATACGCAGTATTTT
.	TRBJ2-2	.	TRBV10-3	CAISEVTGELFF	TGTGCCATCAGTGAGGTGACCGGGGAGCTGTTTTTT
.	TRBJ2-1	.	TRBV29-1	CSVGDYQASMKQFF	TGCAGCGTTGGAGACTACCAGGCGTCAATGAAGCAGTTCTTC
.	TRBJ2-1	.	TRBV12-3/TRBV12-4	CASSLWQGIYNEQFF	TGTGCCAGCAGTTTATGGCAGGGGATCTACAATGAGCAGTTCTTC
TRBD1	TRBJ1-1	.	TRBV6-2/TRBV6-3	CASSYGTGLVTEAFF	TGTGCCAGCAGTTACGGGACAGGGCTGGTCACTGAAGCTTTCTTT
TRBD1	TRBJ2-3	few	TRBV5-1	CASSGGTGGPTDTQYF	TGCGCCAGCAGCGGCGGGACAGGGGGCCCCACAGATACGCAGTATTTT
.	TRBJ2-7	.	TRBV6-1	CASSEWGYEQYF	TGTGCCAGCAGTGAATGGGGGTACGAGCAGTACTTC